Presented here are 24 T cell receptor beta chains from one specimen sequenced in a study of blood T cell repertoires in COVID-19. TCRdb keeps only in-frame clones here, not all; method: immunoSEQ multiplex PCR. The sample lists about 260,000 clones; around 83% were seen once. The sequencing input was peripheral blood. The receptors come from a woman between 35 and 50 years old who had recovered from COVID-19.

This clone was recorded many times. V gene TRBV5-1 combines with J gene TRBJ1-2, with D perhaps matching TRBD1 (5 bases). Germline values: CDR1 SGHRS, CDR2 YFSETQ. Trimming removed 1 base at V and 4 bases at J, with 14 bases between. The CDR3 spans 15 residues. CDR3 sequence reads: CASSLSDTSLYGYTF. The CDR3 coding sequence is TGCGCCAGCAGCTTGTCGGACACTTCCCTCTATGGCTACACCTTC.

The rearrangement links TRBV5-6 to TRBJ2-3; 7 nucleotides line up with TRBD2. The V segment lost 4 bases and the J segment 9 bases; nucleotides outside the gene matches: 8. This CDR3 contains 13 residues. CDR1 SGHDT and CDR2 YYEEEE come from the germline V gene. In nucleotides, the CDR3 is TGTGCCAGCAGCCCGATCCGCGGGGGAACGCAGTATTTT. Translation gives CASSPIRGGTQYF.

The genes are TRBV18 and TRBJ2-5; D might be TRBD1 (5 bases). V lost 3 bases to trimming and J lost 4 bases, with 15 bases between them. CDR1 and CDR2 (germline): KGHSH, LQKENI. The CDR3 contains 15 residues. For the CDR3, the DNA is TGTGCCAGCTCACCCAGGGATGCCAGTATAGAGACCCAGTACTTC. This sequence encodes CASSPRDASIETQYF.

This chain joins TRBV7-2 and TRBJ2-1, with 9 bases lining up with TRBD1. Germline assignment: CDR1 SGHTA and CDR2 FQGNSA. V was pared by 1 base and J by 6 bases, with 7 bases of the junction left unmatched. The CDR3 is 16 residues long. The DNA for the CDR3 is TGTGCCAGCAGCTTAGGGGGGACAGGGAAGCCCAATGAGCAGTTCTTC. Translated, it gives CASSLGGTGKPNEQFF.

J is TRBJ1-2 and V is TRBV28; TRBD1 matches 10 bases. CDR3 length: 17 residues. V lost 5 bases, J lost 2 bases, and 11 bases stayed unmatched. The germline CDR1 and CDR2 sequences are MDHEN and SYDVKM. The CDR3, as DNA: TGTGCCAGCAGTGCACCGGGGACGACAGGGGGCAACTATGGCTACACCTTC. It is translated as CASSAPGTTGGNYGYTF.

The chain recombines TRBV5-6 with TRBJ1-6, with D possibly TRBD1 on 6 matching bases. Trimming took off 0 bases at V and 10 bases at J, with 20 bases between the two ends. In germline, CDR1 is SGHDT, CDR2 YYEEEE. The CDR3 extends over 17 amino acids. The CDR3 sequence is CASSLAGFRGSLSPLHF. CDR3 in DNA: TGTGCCAGCAGCTTGGCCGGGTTCAGGGGTTCGTTGTCACCCCTCCACTTT.

The genes are TRBV5-1 and TRBJ2-7; 9 positions match TRBD1. V lost 5 bases to trimming and J lost 2 bases; unmatched junction nucleotides: 14. This CDR3 comprises 17 residues. Germline V gene data show CDR1 as SGHRS and CDR2 as YFSETQ. The CDR3 protein is CASRQALGQGMTYEQYF. As DNA, the CDR3 is TGCGCCAGCAGACAAGCTCTTGGACAGGGGATGACCTACGAGCAGTACTTC. The complete variable domain, with remaining parts taken from reference TRBV5-1 and TRBJ2-7, reads KAGVTQTPRYLIKTRGQQVTLSCSPISGHRSVSWYQQTPGQGLQFLFEYFSETQRNKGNFPGRFSGRQFSNSRSEMNVSTLELGDSALYLCASRQALGQGMTYEQYFGPGTRLTVT.

In the case of this clone: Other DNA sequences in the sample encode the same CDR3. The chain is built from TRBV18 and TRBJ2-7; D is perhaps TRBD1 (6 bases). The CDR3 covers 13 residues. Germline V gene sequence: CDR1 KGHSH, CDR2 LQKENI. V lost 3 bases to trimming and J lost 3 bases, with 9 bases between them. CDR3 amino acids: CASSPLQGYEQYF. In nucleotides, the CDR3 is TGTGCCAGCTCACCTTTACAGGGCTACGAGCAGTACTTC.

The V and J genes are TRBV27 and TRBJ2-1, with D maybe TRBD2 (6 bases). Germline V gene sequence: CDR1 MNHEY, CDR2 SMNVEV (reference sequence). Trimming removed 7 bases at V and 8 bases at J, with 21 bases between. The CDR3 length is 15 residues. DNA for the CDR3: TGTGCCAGCACTTGGACACCCTGGGGGGTGGATGAGCAGTTCTTC. The encoded protein is CASTWTPWGVDEQFF.

The chain combines TRBV5-4 with TRBJ1-6; no clear D. Germline loops: CDR1 SGHNT, CDR2 YYREEE (reference sequence). The CDR3 sequence is 16 residues long. Trimming shortened V by 0 bases and J by 9 bases, and 16 bases separated the two germline ends. The CDR3 region has the DNA TGTGCCAGCAGCTTGGAGTTGCGATGGGGAGGTTCACCCCTCCACTTT. This translates into CASSLELRWGGSPLHF.

The V call is TRBV2, the J call TRBJ1-2; D possibly corresponds to TRBD1 (5 bases). The CDR3 consists of 14 residues. Germline assignment: CDR1 SNHLY and CDR2 FYNNEI. Trimming pared 6 bases from V and 5 bases from J, leaving 16 bases between. The CDR3 sequence is CASSQTDTQYGYTF. In nucleotides, the CDR3 is TGTGCCAGCAGCCAGACGGACACACAATATGGCTACACCTTC.

The J gene is TRBJ2-3, the V gene TRBV7-6, with 8 bases that match TRBD1. This CDR3 has 14 amino acids. Looked up from germline, CDR1 is SGHVS and CDR2 is FNYEAQ. J was trimmed by 4 bases and V by 7 bases; bases with no gene match: 7. The CDR3 loop is CASNNPGGADTQYF. The CDR3 nucleotides read TGTGCCAGCAACAATCCAGGGGGCGCAGATACGCAGTATTTT. The variable domain in full, completed from reference TRBV7-6 and TRBJ2-3, reads GAGVSQSPRYKVTKRGQDVALRCDPISGHVSLYWYRQALGQGPEFLTYFNYEAQQDKSGLPNDRFSAERPEGSISTLTIQRTEQRDSAMYRCASNNPGGADTQYFGPGTRLTVL.

The chain joins TRBV5-5 to TRBJ2-7; 10 nucleotides agree with TRBD1. The CDR3 runs 14 residues. Germline CDR1 is SGHKS and CDR2 is YYEKEE (reference sequence). Germline trimming cut 4 bases from V and 7 bases from J; bases unmatched to any gene: 8. CDR3 coding DNA: TGTGCCAGCAGCCCATGGGACAGGGGAAGGGAGCAGTACTTC. Its translation is CASSPWDRGREQYF.

This clone appeared once. The rearrangement joins TRBV27 to TRBJ1-5; 9 bases are shared with TRBD1. With 4 bases clipped from V and 4 bases from J, the junction kept 8 bases outside the gene matches. From germline, CDR1 is MNHEY and CDR2 SMNVEV (reference sequence). CDR3 length: 16 amino acids. The CDR3 sequence: CASSSATGGRNQPQHF. For the CDR3, the DNA is TGTGCCAGCAGTTCCGCGACAGGGGGACGGAATCAGCCCCAGCATTTT.

This chain connects TRBV5-1 to TRBJ1-1; tentatively, D is TRBD1 (6 bases). Germline-derived CDR1 and CDR2 are SGHRS and YFSETQ. The CDR3 spans 13 residues. The V end was cut by 2 bases, the J end by 5 bases, with 10 bases between. CDR3 sequence: CASSFSGATEAFF. The DNA of the CDR3 is TGCGCCAGCAGCTTCTCAGGGGCAACTGAAGCTTTCTTT.

The V gene is TRBV10-3, the J gene TRBJ1-2; 7 bases agree with TRBD1. Germline V gene lookup returns CDR1 ENHRY and CDR2 SYGVKD. V shed 6 bases, J shed 4 bases, and the junction held 5 bases outside the gene matches. The CDR3 sequence is 13 residues long. The CDR3 loop reads CAIRQTGFYGYTF. As DNA, the CDR3 is TGTGCCATCAGACAGACAGGGTTCTATGGCTACACCTTC.

This rearrangement joins TRBV30 to TRBJ2-3, with 9 bases identical to TRBD2. CDR3 length: 15 amino acids. Losses at the gene ends were 4 bases for V and 5 bases for J; bases not matched to a gene: 10. Germline CDR1 is GTSNPN and CDR2 is SVGIG (reference sequence). In DNA form, the CDR3 reads TGTGCCTGGACCGGAGGCGGGGGGGTTGTAGATACGCAGTATTTT. It encodes CAWTGGGGVVDTQYF.

The rearrangement links TRBV24-1 to TRBJ2-3, with D possibly matching TRBD1 (6 bases). The CDR3 is 15 residues long. V lost 2 bases to trimming and J lost 1 base, with 9 bases between them. Germline loops: CDR1 KGHDR, CDR2 SFDVKD. The CDR3 protein is CATSDSGDGTDTQYF. The CDR3 DNA is TGTGCCACCAGTGATTCAGGGGATGGCACAGATACGCAGTATTTT.

This clone is a singleton in its sample. This chain links TRBV5-1 with TRBJ1-4; 9 positions agree with TRBD1. CDR3 size: 16 residues. With V trimmed by 1 base and J by 7 bases, 8 bases remained unmatched. From germline, CDR1 is SGHRS and CDR2 YFSETQ. CDR3 sequence (DNA): TGCGCCAGCAGCTTGAGTAGAGGACAGGGGATTGAAAAACTGTTTTTT. Its translation is CASSLSRGQGIEKLFF.

The chain is built from TRBV18 and TRBJ2-2; TRBD1 is a possible D gene (6 bases). The V gene lost 9 bases and the J gene lost 0 bases, with 14 bases spanning the gap. Germline CDR1 is KGHSH and CDR2 is LQKENI. CDR3 length: 15 amino acids. The CDR3 protein is CASYPGVTNTGELFF. DNA of the CDR3: TGTGCCAGTTACCCAGGGGTGACGAACACCGGGGAGCTGTTTTTT.

This rearrangement joins TRBV2 to TRBJ2-2; 7 positions agree with TRBD1. The length of the CDR3 is 15 residues. V shed 7 bases and J 0 bases; nucleotides not matched to a gene: 5. Germline assignment: CDR1 SNHLY and CDR2 FYNNEI. CDR3 sequence reads: CASKTGQANTGELFF. The CDR3 coding sequence is TGTGCCAGCAAGACCGGACAGGCGAACACCGGGGAGCTGTTTTTT.

This sequence joins TRBV11-1 and TRBJ2-3, with D maybe TRBD2 (5 bases). This CDR3 is 14 amino acids long. Looked up from germline, CDR1 is SGHAT and CDR2 is FQDESV (reference sequence). The V end lost 3 bases, the J end lost 6 bases, and 13 bases lay between the germline ends. CDR3 bases: TGTGCCAGCAGCTTCCTCCGGGGTGAGGATACGCAGTATTTT. Its translation: CASSFLRGEDTQYF.

V and J are TRBV5-6 and TRBJ2-7; 8 positions agree with TRBD2. Looked up from germline, CDR1 is SGHDT and CDR2 is YYEEEE. The CDR3 extends over 13 amino acids. Germline trimming cut 6 bases from V and 4 bases from J; bases unmatched to any gene: 6. The CDR3 loop is CASNGGVVYEQYF. CDR3 bases: TGTGCCAGCAACGGGGGGGTTGTTTACGAGCAGTACTTC. The variable domain in full, completed from reference TRBV5-6 and TRBJ2-7, reads DAGVTQSPTHLIKTRGQQVTLRCSPKSGHDTVSWYQQALGQGPQFIFQYYEEEERQRGNFPDRFSGHQFPNYSSELNVNALLLGDSALYLCASNGGVVYEQYFGPGTRLTVT.

In regard to this clone: Since the CDR3 does not end with the conserved phenylalanine or tryptophan, this likely comes from a read error. Because the CDR3's place on the DNA is in doubt, the DNA is left out and the CDR3 is given as listed by TCRdb. The CDR3 is CASSPDRVDIGYR. V gene TRBV18 combines with J gene TRBJ1-1; the D call TRBD1 from the table was never checked on the DNA. Germline CDR1 reads KGHSH; CDR2 reads LQKENI. The length of the CDR3 is 13 amino acids, counting both ends.